The 17 T cell receptor beta chains given below trace back to one sample, sequenced in a study of regulatory T cells in long-lasting Graves disease. Time point in this sample: newly diagnosed GD, antithyroid drugs for less than 3 months. From RNA extracted from PBMCs, the TCR library was made. CDR3 regions were amplified by Arm-PCR using iRepertoire HTBI primers to build TCR beta libraries. One entry per CDR3 protein, called by TCRdb with MiXCR from the multiplex PCR reads. The table has about 420,000 distinct CDR3 sequences, about 17% seen once. Separately, the same data were catalogued under a study of T cells in Graves' hyperthyroidism and ophthalmopathy.

Sequences were derived from peripheral blood mononuclear cells (PBMCs), sampled at new diagnosis, from a patient treated with antithyroid drugs. Receptor source: a woman between 18 and 30 years old with Graves disease.

Regarding this clonotype: This may come from a read error, since a much larger clone is one base off. V usage is TRBV6-9 and J usage is TRBJ2-1; 10 positions agree with TRBD2. The CDR3 contains 17 residues. V shed 3 bases and J 10 bases; nucleotides not matched to a gene: 15. The germline gives CDR1 MNHGY, CDR2 SVAAGI. Here the CDR3 DNA reads TGTGCCAGCAGTTACTCTCTTGGGCTAGCGGGAGACTACGAGCAGTTCTTC. Its protein is CASSYSLGLAGDYEQFF.

This clonotype was observed at least ten times. The V gene is TRBV24-1, the J gene TRBJ2-5; TRBD1 aligns across 9 bases. V shed 3 bases, J shed 5 bases, and the junction held 3 bases outside the gene matches. The CDR3 is 14 residues long. Germline V gene lookup returns CDR1 KGHDR and CDR2 SFDVKD. CDR3 sequence (DNA): TGTGCCACCAGTGATGGACAGGGGTATGAGACCCAGTACTTC. It specifies CATSDGQGYETQYF.

V usage is TRBV6-1 and J usage is TRBJ2-3; D ambiguous. V gave up 7 bases and J gave up 2 bases, with 13 bases separating them. There are 14 residues in the CDR3. Per germline, CDR1 MNHNS and CDR2 SASEGT. The CDR3 DNA reads TGTGCCAGCACCAAAGGAGCATACACAGATACGCAGTATTTT. It specifies CASTKGAYTDTQYF.

This clonotype occurred many times. The V gene is TRBV12-3 or TRBV12-4, the J gene TRBJ1-4; D ambiguous. CDR3 length: 11 amino acids. V lost 3 bases and J 8 bases, leaving 4 bases between the germline ends. The CDR3 nucleotides are TGTGCCAGCAGTTTTAGAGAAAAACTGTTTTTT. This codes for CASSFREKLFF.

There are a few counts of this clonotype. This rearrangement joins TRBV6-5 to TRBJ1-4; D is unclear. Trimming cost V 0 bases and J 7 bases, with 6 bases left between them. Germline V gene lookup returns CDR1 MNHEY and CDR2 SVGAGI. This CDR3 comprises 13 residues. The CDR3, as DNA: TGTGCCAGCAGTTACTCAGGGCGTGAAAAACTGTTTTTT. Its protein is CASSYSGREKLFF.

The genes are TRBV24-1 and TRBJ1-5; D is uncertain. Germline V CDR1 and CDR2: KGHDR, SFDVKD. The V and J ends lost 7 bases and 2 bases respectively, with 5 bases between them. The CDR3 is 12 residues long. Written as DNA, the CDR3 is TGTGCCACCAGCTATGGCAATCAGCCCCAGCATTTT. This codes for CATSYGNQPQHF.

This clonotype was detected ten times or more. This chain connects TRBV5-8 to TRBJ1-1; D not resolved. CDR3 length: 15 residues. Germline V lookup: CDR1 SGHTS, CDR2 YDEGEE. V gave up 4 bases and J gave up 1 base, with 14 bases separating them. CDR3 nucleotide sequence: TGTGCCAGCAGCGTGAGCAGTCTAGGGAACACTGAAGCTTTCTTT. Amino acids: CASSVSSLGNTEAFF. Looking up the rest from reference TRBV5-8 and TRBJ1-1 gives the full variable domain: EAGVTQSPTHLIKTRGQQATLRCSPISGHTSVYWYQQALGLGLQFLLWYDEGEERNRGNFPPRFSGRQFPNYSSELNVNALELEDSALYLCASSVSSLGNTEAFFGQGTRLTVV.

This clonotype was seen at least ten times. The V gene is TRBV5-1, the J gene TRBJ2-3; D remains unclear. Trimming took 0 bases from V and 1 from J, leaving 12 bases between them. CDR1 and CDR2 from the germline V gene are SGHRS and YFSETQ. The CDR3 has 16 amino acids. The CDR3 DNA is TGCGCCAGCAGCTTGGAATTGCGCCCGCGCACAGATACGCAGTATTTT. This encodes CASSLELRPRTDTQYF.

This clonotype has only one observation. The gene calls are TRBV2 and TRBJ1-3; D is unclear. Germline CDR1 and CDR2: SNHLY and FYNNEI. The V gene lost 1 base and the J gene lost 2 bases, with 6 bases spanning the gap. This CDR3 comprises 14 residues. CDR3 region: CASSEVTAGNTIYF. The CDR3 region has the DNA TGTGCCAGCAGTGAAGTTACGGCTGGAAACACCATATATTTT.

Concerning this clonotype itself: A read error is likely, as this CDR3 ends without the conserved phenylalanine or tryptophan. This chain joins TRBV5-4 and TRBJ2-1; 9 bases line up with TRBD2. The germline gives CDR1 SGHNT, CDR2 YYREEE (reference sequence). The V gene end was trimmed by 0 bases and the J gene end by 9 bases; junction bases not matched to a gene: 13. This CDR3 comprises 17 residues. CDR3 sequence: CASSLANLGLATSEQFL. CDR3 DNA sequence: TGTGCCAGCAGCTTGGCAAACTTGGGACTAGCAACGAGTGAGCAGTTCCTC.

This clonotype was seen ten or more times. This chain links TRBV30 with TRBJ2-7; TRBD2 aligns across 9 bases. The V gene end was trimmed by 4 bases and the J gene end by 0 bases; junction bases not matched to a gene: 10. CDR3 length: 16 residues. Looked up from germline, CDR1 is GTSNPN and CDR2 is SVGIG (reference sequence). The CDR3 DNA is TGTGCCTGGATTCGGCTAGCGGGGTTGGACTCCTACGAGCAGTACTTC. It codes for CAWIRLAGLDSYEQYF.

There are a few counts of this clonotype. This rearrangement joins TRBV13 to TRBJ2-5; 14 bases match TRBD2. Per germline, CDR1 PRHDT and CDR2 FYEKMQ (reference sequence). The CDR3 contains 18 residues. V lost 5 bases to trimming and J lost 2 bases; unmatched junction nucleotides: 10. The CDR3 spells CASSPTGLAGGGQETQYF. CDR3 sequence (DNA): TGTGCCAGCAGCCCAACCGGACTAGCGGGAGGAGGACAAGAGACCCAGTACTTC.

The chain recombines TRBV5-1 with TRBJ2-6, with 8 bases lining up with TRBD1. The V and J ends lost 2 bases and 1 base, in that order; junction bases with no gene match: 2. This CDR3 has 16 residues. The germline V gene has CDR1 SGHRS and CDR2 YFSETQ. The CDR3 reads CASSFGQGSGANVLTF. CDR3 nucleotide sequence: TGCGCCAGCAGCTTTGGACAGGGTTCTGGGGCCAACGTCCTGACTTTC.

The chain has TRBV5-1 and TRBJ2-5; a weak D match, TRBD2 (6 bases). Germline-derived CDR1 and CDR2 are SGHRS and YFSETQ. Trimming stripped 2 bases from V and 3 bases from J, with 11 bases between. The CDR3 spans 14 residues. The CDR3 bases are TGCGCCAGCAGCTTTGGAGGGACCAAAGAGACCCAGTACTTC. Protein product: CASSFGGTKETQYF.

Notes on this clonotype: One end of the junction varies from germline; a read error may be responsible. The chain is built from TRBV6-1 and TRBJ2-7, with TRBD1 as a possible D gene (5 bases). This CDR3 is built from 13 residues. Germline-derived CDR1 and CDR2 are MNHNS and SASEGT. Here the CDR3 DNA reads TGTGCCAGCAGGTCCGGACAAACCTACGAGCAGCACTTC. Translation gives CASRSGQTYEQHF.

The chain uses TRBV15 and TRBJ1-1; maybe TRBD1 (6 bases). The germline V gene has CDR1 LNHNV and CDR2 YYDKDF (reference sequence). This CDR3 spans 13 amino acids. Trimming cost V 2 bases and J 4 bases, with 8 bases left between them. The CDR3 sequence is CATSRQGSTEAFF. CDR3 sequence (DNA): TGTGCCACCAGCAGACAGGGGAGCACTGAAGCTTTCTTT.

This clonotype was seen many times. This chain uses TRBV20-1 with TRBJ2-1; TRBD1 agrees at 9 bases. The CDR3 has 16 amino acids. Germline CDR1 DFQATT, CDR2 SNEGSKA (reference sequence). Germline trimming cut 2 bases from V and 6 bases from J; bases unmatched to any gene: 11. The DNA of the CDR3 is TGCAGTGCTAGAAAAACGGGGGGACAGGGCCGCAATGAGCAGTTCTTC. Amino acids: CSARKTGGQGRNEQFF.